Each of the 11 T cell receptor beta chains below was sequenced from the same sample in a study of identical twins. In TCRdb, the 5' RACE reads were re-called with MiXCR into one record per CDR3 protein. The table shows over 600,000 distinct CDR3 sequences, with around 20% occurring only once. The sample also formed part of further work on T cells expressing NK-cell markers.

The specimen sequenced was PBMCs. These receptors were collected from a woman younger than 30 in good health.

The V and J genes are TRBV18 and TRBJ1-1; 9 nucleotides line up with TRBD1. The CDR3 is made up of 14 amino acids. The junction had 6 bases not matched to a gene; V was cut back by 6 bases and J by 4 bases. CDR1 is KGHSH, CDR2 LQKENI, per germline. CDR3 DNA: TGTGCCAGCTCGCTACAGGGGGCGATCACTGAAGCTTTCTTT. Amino acids: CASSLQGAITEAFF.

The chain has TRBV12-3 or TRBV12-4 and TRBJ1-1; no clear D gene. The CDR3 is 15 amino acids. V was pared by 6 bases and J by 0 bases, with 14 bases between. The CDR3 loop is CASSYAGNMNTEAFF. The CDR3 bases are TGTGCCAGCAGCTATGCCGGGAATATGAACACTGAAGCTTTCTTT.

There are a few counts of this clonotype. This sequence joins TRBV12-3 or TRBV12-4 and TRBJ2-1; perhaps D is TRBD1 or TRBD2 (5 bases each). The CDR3 loop spans 12 amino acids. Between the trimmed V and J ends, which lost 8 bases and 10 bases, there was a span of 15 bases. As DNA, the CDR3 is TGTGCCAGCGGGACGTCCGGGCGGGAGCAGTTCTTC. Protein sequence: CASGTSGREQFF.

This clonotype showed up just a few times. The rearrangement links TRBV6-6 to TRBJ2-3; tentatively, D is TRBD1 (6 bases). Trimming shortened V by 6 bases and J by 6 bases, and 13 bases separated the two germline ends. Looked up from germline, CDR1 is MNHNY and CDR2 is SVGAGI (reference sequence). The CDR3 has 13 amino acids. DNA for the CDR3: TGTGCCAGCAGGTCCACAGGGTTGGATACGCAGTATTTT. It codes for CASRSTGLDTQYF.

This clonotype was seen more than once but under ten times. This rearrangement joins TRBV20-1 to TRBJ2-7, with 7 bases matching TRBD1. The J segment lost 3 bases and the V segment lost 3 bases, leaving 5 bases of the junction unmatched. The CDR3 consists of 13 residues. Germline V gene sequence: CDR1 DFQATT, CDR2 SNEGSKA (reference sequence). For the CDR3, the DNA is TGCAGTGCTAGCACAGGGGAGATCTACGAGCAGTACTTC. Residues: CSASTGEIYEQYF.

There are a few counts of this clonotype. This rearrangement joins TRBV9 to TRBJ2-7; tentatively, D is TRBD1 (5 bases). V lost 0 bases to trimming and J lost 2 bases, with 21 bases between them. CDR3 length equals 18 residues. CDR1 is SGDLS and CDR2 is YYNGEE in the germline V gene. The CDR3: CASSVVPQGASGTYEQYF. In DNA, the CDR3 is TGTGCCAGCAGCGTAGTACCGCAGGGCGCGTCCGGAACCTACGAGCAGTACTTC.

This clonotype was picked up a small number of times. This chain connects TRBV15 to TRBJ2-5, with TRBD2 identical over 8 bases. CDR1 and CDR2 (germline): LNHNV, YYDKDF (reference sequence). V dropped 0 bases and J dropped 1; count of bases not matched to a gene: 10. The CDR3 extends over 18 amino acids. The CDR3 region has the DNA TGTGCCACCAGCAGAGATTCCCGATCAGCGGGGGTCCAAGAGACCCAGTACTTC. Amino acids: CATSRDSRSAGVQETQYF.

The chain carries TRBV11-2 and TRBJ2-1; 8 bases line up with TRBD1. Germline values: CDR1 SGHAT, CDR2 FQNNGV. CDR3 size: 15 residues. V dropped 1 base and J dropped 8; count of bases not matched to a gene: 7. CDR3 DNA: TGTGCCAGCAGCTTAGTAGCCCAGGGGGCATATGAGCAGTTCTTC. It encodes CASSLVAQGAYEQFF.

This chain connects TRBV7-8 to TRBJ2-5; D gene uncertain. Trimming took 2 bases from V and 3 from J, leaving 19 bases between them. The CDR3 spans 17 residues. The germline gives CDR1 SGHVS, CDR2 FQNEAQ. As DNA, the CDR3 is TGTGCCAGCAGCTTACCCCCACTGAAACCCGGCAAAGAGACCCAGTACTTC. This gives the protein CASSLPPLKPGKETQYF.

Only a few counts were recorded for this clonotype. This rearrangement joins TRBV10-3 to TRBJ2-1; D may be TRBD2 (5 bases). CDR1 and CDR2 from the germline V gene are ENHRY and SYGVKD. Trimming removed 5 bases from V and 2 bases from J, with 13 bases in between. The CDR3 contains 15 residues. The CDR3 loop is CAISYTSGPYNEQFF. The DNA of the CDR3 is TGTGCCATCAGTTACACTAGTGGACCCTACAATGAGCAGTTCTTC.

The chain carries TRBV15 and TRBJ2-3; tentatively, D is TRBD2 (5 bases). In germline, CDR1 is LNHNV, CDR2 YYDKDF (reference sequence). Trimming cost V 0 bases and J 2 bases, with 12 bases left between them. CDR3 size: 16 residues. The CDR3 spells CATSRDGGPNTDTQYF. CDR3 bases: TGTGCCACCAGCAGAGACGGCGGGCCCAACACAGATACGCAGTATTTT.